This T cell receptor beta chain originates from a study of beta chain features in type 1 diabetes listed by TCRdb under 2018. Regarding the study in general: Patients and healthy donors did not differ in mean age, gender distribution, total cell number or subset yield. A total of 100 million to 140 million sorted cells were examined across all samples, and the number of cells per subset was strongly correlated with RNA yield. In the study, TCRB repertoires of sorted circulating CD4+ T cell subsets from recently diagnosed type 1 diabetes patients were compared with those of matched healthy donors. Whereas all 30 or so donors provided naive and central memory subsets, regulatory and stem cell-like memory subsets were isolated from just 8 patients and roughly 8 healthy donors. Summary of the overall study and its limitations: Shorter templates might be favored by PCR, yet because patient and control samples were amplified and corrected together, any such skew would affect both groups equally. The naive, central memory and regulatory TCRB repertoires appeared to resemble one another more closely among patients than among healthy donors. Because cDNA was sequenced instead of genomic DNA, activated cells with high expression could be over-represented, although the groups did not differ in activation or CD3 levels. Because small numbers of individuals were included in the HLA sub-analyses, any influence of HLA type on TCRB rearrangement was left unresolved. In all four CD4+ subsets, TCRB CDR3 length was moderately but significantly shorter in type 1 diabetes patients. Fewer insertions and more nucleotide deletions at VDJ recombination sites were observed in patients with type 1 diabetes, implying thymic rearrangement abnormalities.

From each donor, a single peripheral blood sample of around 0.12 L on average was drawn into heparinised tubes. A BD FACSAria II was used to sort naive, central memory, regulatory and stem cell-like memory CD4+ T cells with a panel that included CD45RO, CCR7, CD25, CD127, CD95 and CD27. All sorted populations exceeded 95% purity. PBMCs were isolated right away by Lymphoprep density gradient centrifugation and were stained directly, without culture. To minimize batch effects, samples were stained and sorted in pairs, one healthy donor with one patient per experiment. The High Capacity cDNA Reverse Transcription Kit was used to reverse transcribe all of the isolated RNA, meaning that expressed TCRB transcripts were what got sequenced. Deep immunoSEQ sequencing was applied to naive, central memory and regulatory T cell samples, giving an average of approximately 4 million total reads per sample. After sorted cells were lysed in RLT buffer, RNA was extracted with DNase-treated RNeasy Micro or Mini kits, with the choice depending on cell number. Each cell subset was processed on its own to prevent cross-contamination, while patient and healthy donor samples were processed together. Using the immunoSEQ multiplex PCR, TCRB sequences were amplified from cDNA into 87-bp fragments spanning the CDR3 region. Sequencing of the amplicons was performed on the Illumina HiSeq platform. In the authors' own workflow: PCR bias was computationally corrected using synthetic template baselines, reads within Hamming distance 2 were collapsed, and singletons that could not be merged were discarded. Reads were aligned against IMGT to assign V, D and J genes, CDR3 length and insertions or deletions at six rearrangement sites. Within each subset, clonotype counts were normalized to the number of sorted cells before true diversity and Gini coefficients were calculated with the tcR R package. The overlap coefficient, calculated on TCRB nucleotide sequences, was used to quantify repertoire sharing. This immuneACCESS table, as held by TCRdb, lists in-frame sequences with V and J called but not all clones. Of the missing ones, under half trace to an unresolved V gene in checked studies; the others have no known cause. V, J and clone size are those of that table, while D and trimming were read from the DNA. This sample lists about 320,000 clones; 13% to 15% were detected once. The ten largest clonotypes hold approximately 7% of the sample.

Comments on this clone: What this receptor recognizes is not known. Base qualities are not provided; no much larger clone lies one nucleotide away.

Inclusive of the bounding cysteine and phenylalanine, the CDR3 is 14 residues long. Of all the DNA, just the CDR3 is kept, 42 bases in frame from base 1. According to the germline V gene (reference sequence), CDR1 reads MNHEY and CDR2 reads SMNVEV. Trimmed from V: 5 bases; trimmed from J: 7 bases; junction bases lacking a gene match: 6. The receptor chain draws on TRBV27 and TRBJ1-2, with 11 junctional bases fitting TRBD1. This TCR derives from a man aged 25 to 40 in good health. What was sequenced was central memory CD4+ T cells from blood. The CDR3 protein sequence reads: CASSPRTGGVGYTF. The nucleotides are TGTGCCAGCAGTCCTAGGACAGGGGGCGTTGGCTACACCTTC.